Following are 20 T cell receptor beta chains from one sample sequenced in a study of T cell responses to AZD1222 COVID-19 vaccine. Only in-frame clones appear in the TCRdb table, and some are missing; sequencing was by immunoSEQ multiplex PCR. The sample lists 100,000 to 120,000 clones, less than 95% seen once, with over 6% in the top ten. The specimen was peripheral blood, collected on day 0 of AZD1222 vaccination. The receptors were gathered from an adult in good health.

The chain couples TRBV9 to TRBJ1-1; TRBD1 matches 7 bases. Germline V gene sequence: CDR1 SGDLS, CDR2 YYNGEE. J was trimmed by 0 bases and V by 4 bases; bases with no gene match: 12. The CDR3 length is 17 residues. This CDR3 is CASSMGQQGTMNTEAFF. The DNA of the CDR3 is TGTGCCAGCAGCATGGGACAGCAAGGCACCATGAACACTGAAGCTTTCTTT.

CDR3 in amino acids: CASKGRDLFHSNQPQHF. The CDR3 region has the DNA TGTGCCAGCAAGGGCAGGGACTTATTCCATAGCAATCAGCCCCAGCATTTT. The rearrangement joins TRBV21-1 to TRBJ1-5. TRBV21-1 is labeled a pseudogene. CDR3 length: 17 amino acids.

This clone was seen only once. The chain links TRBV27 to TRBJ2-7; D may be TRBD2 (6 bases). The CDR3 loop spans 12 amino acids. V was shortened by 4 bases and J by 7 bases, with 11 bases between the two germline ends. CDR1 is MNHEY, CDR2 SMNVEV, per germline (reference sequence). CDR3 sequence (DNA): TGTGCCAGCAGTTCGGGACTTTGGGAGCAGTACTTC. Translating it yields CASSSGLWEQYF.

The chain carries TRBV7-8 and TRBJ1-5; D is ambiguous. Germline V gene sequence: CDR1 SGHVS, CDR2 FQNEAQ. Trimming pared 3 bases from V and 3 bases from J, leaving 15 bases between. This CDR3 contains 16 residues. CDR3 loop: CASSFSSGGNNQPQHF. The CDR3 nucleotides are TGTGCCAGCAGCTTTAGTAGCGGAGGGAACAATCAGCCCCAGCATTTT.

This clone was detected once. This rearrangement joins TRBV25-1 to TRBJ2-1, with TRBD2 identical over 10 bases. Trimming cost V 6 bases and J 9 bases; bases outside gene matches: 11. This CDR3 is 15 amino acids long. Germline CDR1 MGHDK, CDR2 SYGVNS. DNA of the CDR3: TGTGCCAGCAGCGGTTTAGGGACTAGCGCCCGTGAGCAGTTCTTC. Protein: CASSGLGTSAREQFF. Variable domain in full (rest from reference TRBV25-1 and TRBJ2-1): EADIYQTPRYLVIGTGKKITLECSQTMGHDKMYWYQQDPGMELHLIHYSYGVNSTEKGDLSSESTVSRIRTEHFPLTLESARPSHTSQYLCASSGLGTSAREQFFGPGTRLTVL.

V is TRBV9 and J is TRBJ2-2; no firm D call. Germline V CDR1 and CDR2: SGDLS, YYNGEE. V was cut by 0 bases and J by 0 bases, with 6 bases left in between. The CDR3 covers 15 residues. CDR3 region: CASSVDAANTGELFF. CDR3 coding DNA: TGTGCCAGCAGCGTAGACGCGGCGAACACCGGGGAGCTGTTTTTT.

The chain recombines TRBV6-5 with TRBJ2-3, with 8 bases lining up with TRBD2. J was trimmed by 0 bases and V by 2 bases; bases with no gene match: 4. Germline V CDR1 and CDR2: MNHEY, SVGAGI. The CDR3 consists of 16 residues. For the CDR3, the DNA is TGTGCCAGCAGTTACGCAGCGGGGGCTAGCACAGATACGCAGTATTTT. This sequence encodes CASSYAAGASTDTQYF.

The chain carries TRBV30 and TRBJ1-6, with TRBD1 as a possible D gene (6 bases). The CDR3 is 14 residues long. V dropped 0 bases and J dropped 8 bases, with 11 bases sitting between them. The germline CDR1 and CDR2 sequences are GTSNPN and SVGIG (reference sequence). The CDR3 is CAWSVQGAHSPLHF. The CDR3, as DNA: TGTGCCTGGAGTGTACAGGGAGCGCATTCACCCCTCCACTTT.

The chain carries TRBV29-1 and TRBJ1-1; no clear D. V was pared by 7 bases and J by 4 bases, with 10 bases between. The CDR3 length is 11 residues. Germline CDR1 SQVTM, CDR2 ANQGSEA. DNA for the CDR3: TGCAGCGGGACGGCAAGCACTGAAGCTTTCTTT. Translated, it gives CSGTASTEAFF.

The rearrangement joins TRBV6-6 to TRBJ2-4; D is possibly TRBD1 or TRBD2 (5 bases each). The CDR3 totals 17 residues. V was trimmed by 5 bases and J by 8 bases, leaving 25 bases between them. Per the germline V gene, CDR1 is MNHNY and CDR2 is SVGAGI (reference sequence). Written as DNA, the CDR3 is TGTGCCAGCAGTCCCGAGCTGGGGGACCGTGCTTCGGACATTCAGTACTTC. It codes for CASSPELGDRASDIQYF.

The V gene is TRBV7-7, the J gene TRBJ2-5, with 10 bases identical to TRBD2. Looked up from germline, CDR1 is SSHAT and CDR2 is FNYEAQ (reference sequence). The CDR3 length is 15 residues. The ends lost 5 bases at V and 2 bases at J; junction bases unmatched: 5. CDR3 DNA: TGTGCCAGCAGCCCCCCTAGCGGGGGACAAGAGACCCAGTACTTC. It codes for CASSPPSGGQETQYF.

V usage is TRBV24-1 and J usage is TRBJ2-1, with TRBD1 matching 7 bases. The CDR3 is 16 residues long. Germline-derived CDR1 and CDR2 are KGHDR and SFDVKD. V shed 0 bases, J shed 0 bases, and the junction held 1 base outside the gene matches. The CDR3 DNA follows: TGTGCCACCAGTGATTTGGAGGGGGCCTCCTACAATGAGCAGTTCTTC. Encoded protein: CATSDLEGASYNEQFF.

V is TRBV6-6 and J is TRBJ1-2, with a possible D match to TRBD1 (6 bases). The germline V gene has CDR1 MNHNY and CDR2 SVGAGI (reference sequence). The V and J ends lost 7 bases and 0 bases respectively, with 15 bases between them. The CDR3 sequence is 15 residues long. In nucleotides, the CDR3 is TGTGCCAGCACTTCAGGGGCAACGCCTAACTATGGCTACACCTTC. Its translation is CASTSGATPNYGYTF.

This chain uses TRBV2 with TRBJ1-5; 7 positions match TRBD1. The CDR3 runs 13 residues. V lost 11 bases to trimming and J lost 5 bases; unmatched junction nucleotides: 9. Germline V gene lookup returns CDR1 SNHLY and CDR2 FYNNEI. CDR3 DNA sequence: TGTGCCGGGGGGCAGGGGGGATATCAGCCCCAGCATTTT. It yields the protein CAGGQGGYQPQHF.

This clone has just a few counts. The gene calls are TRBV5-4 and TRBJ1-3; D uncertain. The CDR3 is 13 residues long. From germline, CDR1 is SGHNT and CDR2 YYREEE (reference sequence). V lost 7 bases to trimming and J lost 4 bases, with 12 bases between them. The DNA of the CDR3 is TGTGCCAGCTCACGGACGCTCGGAAACACCATATATTTT. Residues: CASSRTLGNTIYF.

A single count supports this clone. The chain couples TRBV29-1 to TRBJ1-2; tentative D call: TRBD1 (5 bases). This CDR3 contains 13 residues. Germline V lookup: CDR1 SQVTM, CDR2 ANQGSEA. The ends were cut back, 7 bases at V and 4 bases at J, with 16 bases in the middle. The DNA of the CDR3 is TGCAGCGCCCCTGACAGTCATTCCTATGGCTACACCTTC. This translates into CSAPDSHSYGYTF.

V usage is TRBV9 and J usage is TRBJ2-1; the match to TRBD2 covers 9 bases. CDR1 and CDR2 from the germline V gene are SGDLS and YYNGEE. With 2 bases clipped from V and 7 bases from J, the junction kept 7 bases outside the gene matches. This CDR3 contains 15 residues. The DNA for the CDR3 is TGTGCCAGCAGCGTCGGGGGACTAGCATTGAATGAGCAGTTCTTC. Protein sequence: CASSVGGLALNEQFF.

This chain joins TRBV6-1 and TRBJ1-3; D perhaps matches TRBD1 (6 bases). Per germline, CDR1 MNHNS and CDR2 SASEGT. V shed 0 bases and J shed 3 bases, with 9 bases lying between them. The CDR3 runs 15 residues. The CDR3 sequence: CASSEAGTFGNTIYF. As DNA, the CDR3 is TGTGCCAGCAGTGAAGCAGGGACATTTGGAAACACCATATATTTT.

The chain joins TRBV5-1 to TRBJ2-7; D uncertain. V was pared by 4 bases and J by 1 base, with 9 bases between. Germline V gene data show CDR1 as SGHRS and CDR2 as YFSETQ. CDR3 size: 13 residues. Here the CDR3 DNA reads TGCGCCAGCAGCGCGACTGTATCCTACGAGCAGTACTTC. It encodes CASSATVSYEQYF.

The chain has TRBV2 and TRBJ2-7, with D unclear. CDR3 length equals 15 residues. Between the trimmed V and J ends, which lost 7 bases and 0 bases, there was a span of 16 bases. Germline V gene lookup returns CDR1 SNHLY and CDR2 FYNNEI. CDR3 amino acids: CASKELIVGSYEQYF. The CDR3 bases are TGTGCCAGCAAGGAGCTGATTGTGGGCTCCTACGAGCAGTACTTC.